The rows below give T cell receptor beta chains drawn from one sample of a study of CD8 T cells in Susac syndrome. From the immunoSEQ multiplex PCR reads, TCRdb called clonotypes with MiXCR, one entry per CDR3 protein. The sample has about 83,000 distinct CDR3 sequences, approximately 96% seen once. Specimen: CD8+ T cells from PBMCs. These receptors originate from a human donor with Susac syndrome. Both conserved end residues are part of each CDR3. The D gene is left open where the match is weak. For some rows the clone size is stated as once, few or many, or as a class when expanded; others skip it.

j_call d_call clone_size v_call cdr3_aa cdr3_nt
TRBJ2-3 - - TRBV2 CASSEAGTDTQYF TGTGCCAGCAGTGAAGCCGGGACAGATACGCAGTATTTT
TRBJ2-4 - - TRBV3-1 CASSQGGNLAKNIQYF TGTGCCAGCAGCCAAGGGGGCAATCTAGCCAAAAACATTCAGTACTTC
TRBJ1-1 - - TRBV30 CAWSSEVSYTEAFF TGTGCCTGGAGTTCTGAGGTTTCGTACACTGAAGCTTTCTTT
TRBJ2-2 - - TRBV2 CASSSAEITGELFF TGTGCCAGCAGTTCGGCGGAAATCACCGGGGAGCTGTTTTTT
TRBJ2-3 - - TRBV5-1 CASSWADTQYF TGCGCCAGCTCGTGGGCAGATACGCAGTATTTT
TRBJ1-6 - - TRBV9 CASSAFAGNSPLHF TGTGCCAGCAGCGCCTTCGCCGGTAATTCACCCCTCCACTTT
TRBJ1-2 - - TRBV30 CAWSLGGYGYTF TGTGCCTGGAGTCTGGGAGGCTATGGCTACACCTTC
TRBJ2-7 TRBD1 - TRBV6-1 CASSSGTGTFEQYF TGTGCCAGCAGCTCCGGGACAGGGACGTTCGAGCAGTACTTC
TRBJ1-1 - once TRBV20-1 CSESFRTEAFF TGCAGTGAATCCTTCCGAACTGAAGCTTTCTTT
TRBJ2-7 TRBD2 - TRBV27 CASSFGLAGPEQYF TGTGCCAGCAGCTTCGGACTAGCGGGACCCGAGCAGTACTTC
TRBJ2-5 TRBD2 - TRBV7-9 CASSLLSSGLQETQYF TGTGCCAGCAGCTTATTGTCTAGCGGATTACAAGAGACCCAGTACTTC
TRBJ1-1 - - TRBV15 CAAHRGPQAGNTEAFF TGTGCCGCCCACCGGGGGCCCCAGGCAGGGAACACTGAAGCTTTCTTT
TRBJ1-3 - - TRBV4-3 CASSQDSMVASGNTIYF TGCGCCAGCAGCCAAGATAGTATGGTAGCTTCTGGAAACACCATATATTTT
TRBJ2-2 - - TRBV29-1 CSAGPDKTGELFF TGCAGCGCCGGACCCGATAAGACCGGGGAGCTGTTTTTT
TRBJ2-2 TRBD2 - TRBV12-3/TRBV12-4 CASSLRTSYTGELFF TGTGCCAGCAGCCTAAGGACTAGCTACACCGGGGAGCTGTTTTTT
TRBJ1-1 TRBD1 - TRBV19 CASLKGGGMTEAFF TGTGCCAGCCTGAAGGGAGGGGGCATGACTGAAGCTTTCTTT
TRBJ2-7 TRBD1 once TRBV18 CASSPTMGQWPYEQYF TGTGCCAGCTCACCGACAATGGGACAGTGGCCCTACGAGCAGTACTTC
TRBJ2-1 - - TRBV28 CASSPTHNEQFF TGTGCCAGCAGCCCAACCCACAATGAGCAGTTCTTC
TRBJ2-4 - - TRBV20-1 CSAGGAVGKNIQYF TGCAGTGCTGGGGGGGCGGTGGGCAAAAACATTCAGTACTTC
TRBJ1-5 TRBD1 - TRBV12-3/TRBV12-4 CASSQEGAREPQHF TGTGCCAGCAGCCAGGAGGGGGCTAGGGAGCCCCAGCATTTT
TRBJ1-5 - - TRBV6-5 CATSVNPPRPQHF TGTGCCACTAGTGTTAACCCCCCACGGCCCCAGCATTTT
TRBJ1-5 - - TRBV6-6 CASIEGYSNQPQHF TGTGCCAGCATTGAGGGATATAGCAATCAGCCCCAGCATTTT
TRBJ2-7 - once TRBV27 CASGRESTPEQYF TGTGCCAGCGGTCGGGAATCCACCCCCGAGCAGTACTTC
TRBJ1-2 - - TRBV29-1 CSVEGGGIWDYGYTF TGCAGCGTCGAAGGAGGGGGGATATGGGACTATGGCTACACCTTC
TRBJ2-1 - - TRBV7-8 CASSSSVGDREQFF TGTGCCAGCAGCTCGTCAGTAGGGGATCGTGAGCAGTTCTTC
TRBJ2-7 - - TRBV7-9 CASSPNYEQYF TGTGCCAGCAGCCCGAACTACGAGCAGTACTTC
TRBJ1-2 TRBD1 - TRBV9 CASSKDVPGQGLYGYTF TGTGCCAGCAGCAAAGACGTTCCGGGACAGGGGTTGTATGGCTACACCTTC
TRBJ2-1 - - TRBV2 CASLVGSPPNEQFF TGTGCCAGCCTTGTGGGTTCTCCCCCGAATGAGCAGTTCTTC
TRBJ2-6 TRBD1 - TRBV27 CASTWDRTSGANVLTF TGTGCCAGCACCTGGGACAGGACCTCTGGGGCCAACGTCCTGACTTTC
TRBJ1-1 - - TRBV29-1 CSVGAGPEAFF TGCAGCGTTGGAGCCGGGCCTGAAGCTTTCTTT
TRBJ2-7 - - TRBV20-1 CSARDGNGKSSYEQYF TGCAGTGCTAGAGATGGAAACGGGAAAAGCTCCTACGAGCAGTACTTC
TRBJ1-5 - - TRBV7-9 CASSSHEGGWQPQHF TGTGCCAGCAGCTCCCACGAGGGGGGATGGCAGCCCCAGCATTTT
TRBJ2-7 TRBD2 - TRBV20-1 CSARDRRSGSIYEQYF TGCAGTGCTAGAGATCGGAGAAGCGGGAGCATCTACGAGCAGTACTTC
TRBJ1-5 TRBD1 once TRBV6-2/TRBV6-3 CASSYGGTGDQPQHF TGTGCCAGCAGTTACGGAGGGACAGGGGATCAGCCCCAGCATTTT
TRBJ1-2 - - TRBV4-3 CASSQDLDGYTF TGCGCCAGCAGCCAAGACCTTGATGGCTACACCTTC
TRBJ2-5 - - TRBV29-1 CSVQGGRNLETQYF TGCAGCGTCCAAGGCGGGCGGAATTTGGAGACCCAGTACTTC
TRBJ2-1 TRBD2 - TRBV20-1 CSVKPAGGSEGVSYNEQFF TGCAGTGTTAAGCCAGCGGGAGGCTCCGAGGGGGTTTCCTACAATGAGCAGTTCTTC
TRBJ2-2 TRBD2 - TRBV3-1 CASSQIVGELAGAGELFF TGTGCCAGCAGCCAAATAGTAGGAGAACTAGCGGGAGCCGGGGAGCTGTTTTTT
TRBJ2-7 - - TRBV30 CAWSDDSYEQYF TGTGCCTGGAGTGATGATTCCTACGAGCAGTACTTC
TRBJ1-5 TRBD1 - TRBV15 CATSTGQGAGQPQHF TGTGCCACCAGCACGGGACAGGGGGCGGGTCAGCCCCAGCATTTT
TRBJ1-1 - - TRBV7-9 CASQAGGGTPEAFF TGTGCCAGCCAAGCCGGAGGGGGAACGCCTGAAGCTTTCTTT
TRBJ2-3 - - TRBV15 CATSTLGTATDTQYF TGTGCCACCAGCACACTAGGGACTGCCACAGATACGCAGTATTTT
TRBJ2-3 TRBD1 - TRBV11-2 CASRPLTGGTDTQYF TGTGCCAGCAGACCCTTGACAGGGGGCACAGATACGCAGTATTTT
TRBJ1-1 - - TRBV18 CASSPVRFWSTEAFF TGTGCCAGCTCACCGGTGAGGTTTTGGAGCACTGAAGCTTTCTTT
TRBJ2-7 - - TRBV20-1 CSARALSDYEQYF TGCAGTGCTAGAGCGTTGAGTGACTACGAGCAGTACTTC
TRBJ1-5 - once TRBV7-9 CAPPFHGTEPQHF TGTGCCCCTCCCTTTCACGGGACGGAGCCCCAGCATTTT
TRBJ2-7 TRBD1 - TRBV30 CAWSPGQGIEQYF TGTGCCTGGAGTCCGGGACAGGGGATCGAGCAGTACTTC
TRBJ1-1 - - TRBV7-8 CASSSGLTGTEAFF TGTGCCAGCAGCTCTGGACTGACGGGCACTGAAGCTTTCTTT
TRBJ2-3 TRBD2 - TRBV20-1 CSARQRGSSTDTQYF TGCAGTGCTAGACAGCGGGGCTCTAGCACAGATACGCAGTATTTT
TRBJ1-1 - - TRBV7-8 CASSLVRRGWEAFF TGTGCCAGCAGCTTAGTCCGACGGGGGTGGGAAGCTTTCTTT
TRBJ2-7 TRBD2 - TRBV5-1 CASSLRREKGYEQYF TGCGCCAGCAGCTTGCGGCGGGAGAAAGGATACGAGCAGTACTTC
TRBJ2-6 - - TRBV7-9 CASSLEQRVFGANVLTF TGTGCCAGCAGCTTAGAGCAGAGGGTGTTTGGGGCCAACGTCCTGACTTTC
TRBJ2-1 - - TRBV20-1 CSAALADYNEQFF TGCAGTGCGGCCCTAGCTGACTACAATGAGCAGTTCTTC
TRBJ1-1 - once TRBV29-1 CSARNIGREAFF TGCAGCGCCCGAAACATCGGGAGGGAAGCTTTCTTT